These 28 T cell receptor beta chains share one sample of origin, sequenced in a study of vaccination effects on CD4 cells after COVID-19. Cultured cells yielded isolated CD4+ T cells after 10 to 11 days. Each participant received a vaccine that was either BNT162b2 or mRNA-1273, given as two doses. Assay: immunoSEQ multiplex PCR; the TCRdb copy retains only in-frame clones and omits some. The profile shows tens of thousands of clones, over 70% of them singletons. These receptors are not linked to any known antigen. The sequenced sample was CD4+ T cells from PBMCs cultured without peptide, obtained after COVID-19 vaccination. The receptors derive from a human donor who received a COVID-19 vaccine.

The rearrangement joins TRBV6-6 to TRBJ1-5; tentatively, D is TRBD1 (6 bases). The CDR3 sequence is 16 residues long. The germline V gene encodes CDR1 MNHNY and CDR2 SVGAGI (reference sequence). Trimming took off 2 bases at V and 1 base at J, with 12 bases between the two ends. The CDR3 nucleotides read TGTGCCAGCAGTTACAGAGGGGGGGGGAGCAATCAGCCCCAGCATTTT. Protein sequence: CASSYRGGGSNQPQHF.

The chain carries TRBV19 and TRBJ2-3, with 11 bases fitting TRBD1. The CDR3 is made up of 15 amino acids. V lost 5 bases, J lost 4 bases, and 5 bases stayed unmatched. Germline V gene data show CDR1 as LNHDA and CDR2 as SQIVND (reference sequence). The CDR3 spells CASSQPGQGADTQYF. CDR3 nucleotide sequence: TGTGCCAGTAGTCAACCGGGACAGGGGGCAGATACGCAGTATTTT. Filled out from reference TRBV19 and TRBJ2-3, the complete variable domain reads DGGITQSPKYLFRKEGQNVTLSCEQNLNHDAMYWYRQDPGQGLRLIYYSQIVNDFQKGDIAEGYSVSREKKESFPLTVTSAQKNPTAFYLCASSQPGQGADTQYFGPGTRLTVL.

CDR3 sequence reads: CASSPVRVQETQYF. The DNA for the CDR3 is TGTGCCAGCAGCCCCGTACGGGTCCAAGAGACCCAGTACTTC. The rearrangement links TRBV14 to TRBJ2-5, with unresolved D. Germline loops: CDR1 SGHDN, CDR2 FVKESK. Trimming cost V 4 bases and J 1 base, with 10 bases left between them. CDR3 length equals 14 residues. Complete variable domain (other parts from reference TRBV14 and TRBJ2-5): EAGVTQFPSHSVIEKGQTVTLRCDPISGHDNLYWYRRVMGKEIKFLLHFVKESKQDESGMPNNRFLAERTGGTYSTLKVQPAELEDSGVYFCASSPVRVQETQYFGPGTRLLVL.

The rearrangement links TRBV9 to TRBJ2-6; D may be TRBD1 or TRBD2 (6 bases each). The CDR3 runs to 19 residues. V dropped 3 bases and J dropped 1 base, with 20 bases sitting between them. Germline CDR1 and CDR2: SGDLS and YYNGEE. CDR3 sequence reads: CASSERIRGAPSGANVLTF. CDR3 bases: TGTGCCAGCAGCGAACGTATTAGGGGGGCGCCGTCTGGGGCCAACGTCCTGACTTTC.

The chain uses TRBV2 and TRBJ1-5; D remains unclear. V lost 4 bases and J lost 2, with 9 bases in between. The CDR3 length is 14 residues. The germline gives CDR1 SNHLY, CDR2 FYNNEI. The CDR3 DNA follows: TGTGCCAGCAGTGGTAGGGTCGGCAATCAGCCCCAGCATTTT. Translated, it gives CASSGRVGNQPQHF. Full variable domain (missing parts from reference TRBV2 and TRBJ1-5): EPEVTQTPSHQVTQMGQEVILRCVPISNHLYFYWYRQILGQKVEFLVSFYNNEISEKSEIFDDQFSVERPDGSNFTLKIRSTKLEDSAMYFCASSGRVGNQPQHFGDGTRLSIL.

The V and J genes are TRBV5-1 and TRBJ2-7; TRBD2 matches at 9 bases. V was pared by 1 base and J by 0 bases, with 8 bases of the junction left unmatched. Per germline, CDR1 SGHRS and CDR2 YFSETQ. The CDR3 covers 17 residues. Here the CDR3 DNA reads TGCGCCAGCAGCTTGTCCCACCGTAGCGGGAGCTCCTACGAGCAGTACGTC. It is translated as CASSLSHRSGSSYEQYV.

This clone has a handful of counts. The V gene is TRBV5-5, the J gene TRBJ1-2; D is uncertain. Per the germline V gene, CDR1 is SGHKS and CDR2 is YYEKEE (reference sequence). The CDR3 covers 13 residues. Trimming left V 2 bases short and J 0 bases short, with 5 bases between. CDR3 sequence: CASSFSANYGYTF. The CDR3 DNA reads TGTGCCAGCAGCTTTTCTGCTAACTATGGCTACACCTTC.

CDR3 protein: CASSLDRGPLRGYTF. As DNA, the CDR3 is TGTGCCAGTAGCCTGGACAGGGGACCCTTGCGGGGCTACACCTTC. The chain carries TRBV19 and TRBJ1-2, with 9 bases identical to TRBD1. The CDR3 is made up of 15 amino acids. The ends lost 6 bases at V and 8 bases at J; junction bases unmatched: 13. Germline loops: CDR1 LNHDA, CDR2 SQIVND (reference sequence).

The chain is built from TRBV5-1 and TRBJ2-2; possible D gene TRBD1, 6 bases. V was cut by 7 bases and J by 4 bases, with 17 bases left in between. Germline CDR1 SGHRS, CDR2 YFSETQ. This CDR3 has 15 residues. Written as DNA, the CDR3 is TGCGCCAGCCACTATTCGGACAGCCTCACCGGGGAGCTGTTTTTT. It translates to CASHYSDSLTGELFF.

This clone was counted a single time. The chain carries TRBV11-2 and TRBJ2-3; 13 bases are a match to TRBD2. In germline, CDR1 is SGHAT, CDR2 FQNNGV. This CDR3 contains 18 residues. V lost 2 bases to trimming and J lost 1 base; unmatched junction nucleotides: 6. CDR3 DNA sequence: TGTGCCAGCAGCTTAACCGGGACTAGCGGGGAAGGCACAGATACGCAGTATTTT. Amino acid sequence: CASSLTGTSGEGTDTQYF. The entire variable domain, with the rest obtained from reference TRBV11-2 and TRBJ2-3, is as follows: EAGVAQSPRYKIIEKRQSVAFWCNPISGHATLYWYQQILGQGPKLLIQFQNNGVVDDSQLPKDRFSAERLKGVDSTLKIQPAKLEDSAVYLCASSLTGTSGEGTDTQYFGPGTRLTVL.

The rearrangement uses TRBV10-1 and TRBJ2-3, with a tentative D call TRBD2 (5 bases). The CDR3 is 14 amino acids. V lost 3 bases and J lost 5, with 12 bases in between. Germline CDR1 and CDR2: WNHNN and SYGVQD (reference sequence). This chain's CDR3 is CASSDAGAGDTQYF. CDR3 coding DNA: TGCGCCAGCAGTGACGCGGGTGCCGGAGATACGCAGTATTTT.

This clone was observed a single time. The rearrangement joins TRBV6-6 to TRBJ1-2, with TRBD1 as a possible D gene (5 bases). CDR1 is MNHNY, CDR2 SVGAGI, per germline (reference sequence). Between the trimmed V and J ends, which lost 2 bases and 8 bases, there was a span of 9 bases. The CDR3 contains 12 residues. CDR3 DNA sequence: TGTGCCAGCAGTTACCCGGGGGTCGGCTACACCTTC. Translation gives CASSYPGVGYTF.

The chain joins TRBV10-2 to TRBJ2-5; 13 bases map to TRBD2. Germline V gene sequence: CDR1 WSHSY, CDR2 SAAADI. The CDR3 runs to 13 residues. Losses at the gene ends were 10 bases for V and 5 bases for J; bases not matched to a gene: 4. The CDR3 loop is CATGLAGRETQYF. The CDR3 bases are TGCGCCACGGGACTAGCGGGGCGGGAGACCCAGTACTTC.

This chain links TRBV6-6 with TRBJ2-7; D is possibly TRBD1 or TRBD2 (5 bases each). V was shortened by 5 bases and J by 2 bases, with 16 bases between the two germline ends. Looked up from germline, CDR1 is MNHNY and CDR2 is SVGAGI (reference sequence). The CDR3 contains 15 residues. The CDR3, as DNA: TGTGCCAGCAGTACTACCGGGGCATTAACCTACGAGCAGTACGTC. Translating gives CASSTTGALTYEQYV.

The genes are TRBV6-4 and TRBJ2-2; D gene uncertain. Deletions cut 5 bases from V and 1 base from J, with 8 bases between. Germline assignment: CDR1 MRHNA and CDR2 SNTAGT. The CDR3 has 14 amino acids. The CDR3 nucleotides are TGTGCCAGCAGTCCTTCGGGGAACACCGGGGAGCTGTTTTTT. Translated, it gives CASSPSGNTGELFF.

The V call is TRBV6-5, the J call TRBJ1-5; D is unresolved. Trimming cost V 7 bases and J 9 bases, with 19 bases left between them. CDR3 size: 14 residues. Germline CDR1 reads MNHEY; CDR2 reads SVGAGI. The CDR3 reads CASTDPTGYGPQHF. CDR3 sequence (DNA): TGTGCCAGCACAGACCCCACCGGGTACGGGCCCCAGCATTTT.

This clone was seen once. The V call is TRBV5-5, the J call TRBJ2-1, with a tentative D call TRBD1 (6 bases). The CDR3 is 14 residues long. CDR1 SGHKS and CDR2 YYEKEE come from the germline V gene (reference sequence). V was pared by 4 bases and J by 9 bases, with 17 bases between. The CDR3 DNA reads as TGTGCCAGCAGCGTGCTCCAGGGGTCAGGTGAGCAGTTCTTC. This gives the protein CASSVLQGSGEQFF.

CDR3 coding DNA: TGTGCCAGCAGCTTAGGTGGGCAGCTTAATTCACCCCTCCACTTT. Its translation: CASSLGGQLNSPLHF. V gene TRBV7-3 combines with J gene TRBJ1-6; no clear D. Germline CDR1 is SGHTA and CDR2 is FQGTGA. The CDR3 covers 15 residues. The V and J ends lost 2 bases and 6 bases respectively, with 11 bases between them.

The chain carries TRBV3-1 (or the pseudogene TRBV3-2) and TRBJ2-1, with TRBD2 matching 14 bases. The CDR3 consists of 17 residues. The germline CDR1 and CDR2 sequences are LGHDT and YNNKEL (reference sequence). The J segment lost 1 base and the V segment lost 3 bases, leaving 2 bases of the junction unmatched. This CDR3 is CASSQTSGGASYNEQFF. Written as DNA, the CDR3 is TGTGCCAGCAGCCAGACTAGCGGGGGGGCTTCCTACAATGAGCAGTTCTTC.

The J gene is TRBJ1-2, the V gene TRBV28, with D unresolved. The CDR3 is 14 residues long. Per germline, CDR1 MDHEN and CDR2 SYDVKM. V was trimmed by 4 bases and J by 3 bases, leaving 12 bases between them. The CDR3 DNA follows: TGTGCCAGCAGTTCCGGGCAGCCGTACTATGGCTACACCTTC. Residues: CASSSGQPYYGYTF.

The chain carries TRBV6-2 or TRBV6-3 and TRBJ1-5; 7 positions match TRBD1. Germline V lookup: CDR1 MNHEY, CDR2 SVGEGT. CDR3 size: 16 residues. J lost 7 bases, V lost 4 bases, and 13 bases had no gene match. CDR3 nucleotides: TGTGCCAGCAGTTGGGGGAACAGGGGTCGGGTGCAGCCCCAGCATTTT. It specifies CASSWGNRGRVQPQHF.

The CDR3 region has the DNA TGCGCCAGCAGCCCCTGGGAGGGAAACACTGAAGCTTTCTTT. This translates into CASSPWEGNTEAFF. The chain combines TRBV5-1 with TRBJ1-1; D unclear. Germline V CDR1 and CDR2: SGHRS, YFSETQ. The CDR3 sequence is 14 residues long. The V gene lost 4 bases and the J gene lost 2 bases, with 12 bases spanning the gap.

This clone occurred a few times. The chain joins TRBV2 to TRBJ1-4; D is perhaps TRBD1 (5 bases). This CDR3 comprises 14 residues. V dropped 1 base and J dropped 4 bases, with 7 bases sitting between them. Per germline, CDR1 SNHLY and CDR2 FYNNEI. The CDR3 region is CASSEGGGNEKLFF. The CDR3 coding sequence is TGTGCCAGCAGTGAAGGGGGGGGTAATGAAAAACTGTTTTTT.

The rearrangement links TRBV30 to TRBJ1-2, with D hard to call. This CDR3 is built from 12 residues. Germline CDR1 is GTSNPN and CDR2 is SVGIG (reference sequence). Trimming left V 6 bases short and J 10 bases short, with 18 bases between. The CDR3 region has the DNA TGTGCCTGCCCCAATCGAGGGCTAGCCTACACCTTC. Translation: CACPNRGLAYTF.

The chain is built from TRBV6-1 and TRBJ1-3; D is uncertain. From germline, CDR1 is MNHNS and CDR2 SASEGT. CDR3 size: 15 residues. V dropped 2 bases and J dropped 0 bases, with 8 bases sitting between them. The CDR3 region has the DNA TGTGCCAGCAGTGAATATTTGCGCTCTGGAAACACCATATATTTT. As protein: CASSEYLRSGNTIYF.

This clone was found once. The V call is TRBV7-2, the J call TRBJ1-2; possibly TRBD1 for D (6 bases). The CDR3 totals 14 residues. The germline V and J ends were trimmed by 2 bases and 4 bases, with 11 bases remaining between them. The germline CDR1 and CDR2 sequences are SGHTA and FQGNSA. This CDR3 reads CASSLSGTPYGYTF. For the CDR3, the DNA is TGTGCCAGCAGCTTATCCGGGACACCCTATGGCTACACCTTC.

The sample holds one count of this clone. The chain links TRBV6-1 to TRBJ1-2; a possible D gene is TRBD1 (5 bases). Germline V gene data show CDR1 as MNHNS and CDR2 as SASEGT. The CDR3 has 14 residues. Trimming cost V 3 bases and J 0 bases, with 8 bases left between them. The CDR3 sequence is CASSEAGSNYGYTF. The CDR3 DNA follows: TGTGCCAGCAGTGAGGCAGGGTCTAACTATGGCTACACCTTC.

This sequence joins TRBV11-2 and TRBJ2-7; D may match TRBD1 or TRBD2 (6 bases each). The CDR3 has 12 amino acids. V shed 3 bases and J shed 6 bases, with 9 bases lying between them. The V gene's germline CDR1 is SGHAT and CDR2 FQNNGV. The CDR3 bases are TGTGCCAGCAGCTTGAGGGGGGCCGAGCAGTACGTC. It specifies CASSLRGAEQYV.